The 19 T cell receptor beta chains given below trace back to one sample, sequenced in a study of blood T cell repertoires in COVID-19 (dated by TCRdb to the early 2020s). The library relied on the immunoSEQ multiplex PCR assay. TCRdb's version of the immuneACCESS table is confined to in-frame rearrangements and falls short of the full clone set. An unresolved V gene accounts for under half of the shortfall where checked; the remainder is of unknown origin. The sample includes 150,000 to 180,000 clones, with about 89% observed a single time. About 0.57% of the sample comes from the top ten. Sequencing input: peripheral blood. These TCRs come from a man in his fifties with acute or convalescent COVID-19.

In its sample, this clone was seen once. The rearrangement joins TRBV4-2 to TRBJ2-2; 12 nucleotides match TRBD2. Germline CDR1 is LGHNA and CDR2 is YNFKEQ. With V trimmed by 1 base and J by 4 bases, 4 bases remained unmatched. The CDR3 loop spans 17 amino acids. The CDR3 sequence: CASSQVLAGGSTGELFF. The CDR3 DNA reads as TGTGCCAGCAGCCAAGTACTAGCGGGAGGTAGCACCGGGGAGCTGTTTTTT.

Only a few counts were recorded for this clone. The same CDR3 also results from other DNA sequences found in this sample. The gene calls are TRBV3-1 (or the pseudogene TRBV3-2) and TRBJ1-5; D call uncertain. The CDR3 covers 14 residues. Trimming shortened V by 0 bases and J by 3 bases, and 6 bases separated the two germline ends. Germline V gene data show CDR1 as LGHDT and CDR2 as YNNKEL (reference sequence). CDR3 DNA: TGTGCCAGCAGCCAAGACAGTGTCAATCAGCCCCAGCATTTT. This gives the protein CASSQDSVNQPQHF.

This chain joins TRBV9 and TRBJ1-1, with 7 bases lining up with TRBD1. The CDR3 totals 12 residues. Trimming at V came to 0 bases and at J to 8 bases, leaving 1 base not matched to a gene. In germline, CDR1 is SGDLS, CDR2 YYNGEE. The CDR3 reads CASSVEGAEAFF. In DNA form, the CDR3 reads TGTGCCAGCAGCGTAGAGGGGGCCGAAGCTTTCTTT. Based on the CDR3 plus reference TRBV9 and TRBJ1-1, the full variable domain is DSGVTQTPKHLITATGQRVTLRCSPRSGDLSVYWYQQSLDQGLQFLIQYYNGEERAKGNILERFSAQQFPDLHSELNLSSLELGDSALYFCASSVEGAEAFFGQGTRLTVV.

V and J are TRBV7-9 and TRBJ1-1, with D unresolved. This CDR3 contains 13 residues. The V end lost 8 bases, the J end lost 1 base, and 11 bases lay between the germline ends. Germline-derived CDR1 and CDR2 are SEHNR and FQNEAQ (reference sequence). CDR3 amino acids: CASEDGRNTEAFF. The CDR3 coding sequence is TGTGCCAGCGAAGACGGGAGGAACACTGAAGCTTTCTTT.

The rearrangement uses TRBV7-9 and TRBJ2-1; 8 bases fit TRBD2. Germline loops: CDR1 SEHNR, CDR2 FQNEAQ (reference sequence). CDR3 length: 15 amino acids. With V trimmed by 2 bases and J by 6 bases, 6 bases remained unmatched. As DNA, the CDR3 is TGTGCCAGCAGCTTATATCCGGGAGGGCGCAATGAGCAGTTCTTC. Residues: CASSLYPGGRNEQFF.

Of note for this clone: An end of the junction does not agree with germline; a read error may underlie this. The gene calls are TRBV27 and TRBJ1-5; weak D call: TRBD1 (6 bases). In germline, CDR1 is MNHEY, CDR2 SMNVEV (reference sequence). The CDR3 runs to 14 residues. The CDR3 region is CASSRGTKQSAFVF. The CDR3 nucleotides are TGTGCCAGCAGTAGGGGGACAAAGCAATCAGCCTTCGTTTTT.

Only a few counts were recorded for this clone. V gene TRBV6-5 combines with J gene TRBJ2-7, with 10 bases fitting TRBD1. The V and J ends lost 6 bases and 5 bases, in that order; junction bases with no gene match: 7. This CDR3 is built from 14 residues. Germline loops: CDR1 MNHEY, CDR2 SVGAGI. Here the CDR3 DNA reads TGTGCCAGCAGCTTGGGACAGGGGACGGACGAGCAGTACGTC. As protein: CASSLGQGTDEQYV.

This sequence joins TRBV30 and TRBJ1-1; 7 positions match TRBD1. V lost 4 bases, J lost 1 base, and 12 bases stayed unmatched. This CDR3 has 16 residues. Germline loops: CDR1 GTSNPN, CDR2 SVGIG (reference sequence). The CDR3 spells CAWKPVKGAGNTEAFF. The CDR3 DNA reads TGTGCCTGGAAGCCCGTGAAGGGGGCAGGGAACACTGAAGCTTTCTTT.

The gene calls are TRBV4-2 and TRBJ1-1; D gene uncertain. The CDR3 extends over 15 amino acids. The germline V gene encodes CDR1 LGHNA and CDR2 YNFKEQ. V gave up 0 bases and J gave up 0 bases, with 8 bases separating them. The CDR3: CASSQDGTMNTEAFF. The CDR3 DNA reads as TGTGCCAGCAGCCAAGATGGCACCATGAACACTGAAGCTTTCTTT.

The chain uses TRBV18 and TRBJ1-3, with 9 bases aligning to TRBD1. The V and J ends lost 4 bases and 0 bases, in that order; junction bases with no gene match: 4. The CDR3 has 16 residues. Germline V gene sequence: CDR1 KGHSH, CDR2 LQKENI. The CDR3 DNA reads as TGTGCCAGCTCACGAGTGACAGGGGGCTCTGGAAACACCATATATTTT. As protein: CASSRVTGGSGNTIYF.

The V call is TRBV12-5, the J call TRBJ2-1; no clear D gene. V lost 0 bases and J lost 10, with 7 bases in between. The V gene's germline CDR1 is LGHNT and CDR2 FRNRAP. There are 12 residues in the CDR3. In DNA form, the CDR3 reads TGTGCTAGTGGTTTGGTAGAAACAGAGCAGTTCTTC. The encoded protein is CASGLVETEQFF.

The table lists this clone with a few counts. The chain employs TRBV30 and TRBJ1-5; D is undetermined. V gave up 0 bases and J gave up 6 bases, with 6 bases separating them. The CDR3 extends over 12 amino acids. Germline CDR1 reads GTSNPN; CDR2 reads SVGIG (reference sequence). CDR3 region: CAWSVGVQPQHF. CDR3 nucleotides: TGTGCCTGGAGTGTCGGGGTTCAGCCCCAGCATTTT.

This chain links TRBV27 with TRBJ2-2; the match to TRBD2 covers 10 bases. The CDR3 consists of 16 residues. The V gene end was trimmed by 7 bases and the J gene end by 7 bases; junction bases not matched to a gene: 12. Germline lookup yields CDR1 MNHEY and CDR2 SMNVEV (reference sequence). CDR3 amino acids: CASTQSGLARGGELFF. CDR3 nucleotides: TGTGCCAGCACTCAATCGGGACTAGCGCGGGGCGGGGAGCTGTTTTTT.

The genes are TRBV7-2 and TRBJ2-1, with TRBD2 as a possible D gene (5 bases). Trimming took 0 bases from V and 5 from J, leaving 11 bases between them. This CDR3 is built from 15 residues. Germline CDR1 SGHTA, CDR2 FQGNSA. The DNA of the CDR3 is TGTGCCAGCAGCTTAGCGGGAGTACTAAACAATGAGCAGTTCTTC. Its protein is CASSLAGVLNNEQFF.

The chain uses TRBV6-2 or TRBV6-3 and TRBJ2-1; TRBD1 matches 7 bases. V dropped 0 bases and J dropped 3; count of bases not matched to a gene: 8. This CDR3 comprises 17 residues. Germline-derived CDR1 and CDR2 are MNHEY and SVGEGT. Here the CDR3 DNA reads TGTGCCAGCAGTTACTCCGACAGGGTTCGGAACTACAATGAGCAGTTCTTC. Translating it yields CASSYSDRVRNYNEQFF.

V and J are TRBV5-4 and TRBJ2-3; maybe TRBD2 (7 bases). The germline CDR1 and CDR2 sequences are SGHNT and YYREEE (reference sequence). This CDR3 has 14 amino acids. V lost 2 bases, J lost 2 bases, and 9 bases lay in between. This CDR3 reads CASSFAGATDTQYF. DNA of the CDR3: TGTGCCAGCAGCTTTGCGGGGGCCACAGATACGCAGTATTTT.

The gene calls are TRBV27 and TRBJ2-7; D remains ambiguous. Germline assignment: CDR1 MNHEY and CDR2 SMNVEV (reference sequence). The germline V and J ends were trimmed by 5 bases and 5 bases, with 13 bases remaining between them. The CDR3 runs to 13 residues. The chain's CDR3 is CASSLHPRDEQYF. CDR3 coding DNA: TGTGCCAGCAGTCTACACCCCCGGGACGAGCAGTACTTC.

The V and J genes are TRBV7-9 and TRBJ2-5, with D possibly TRBD2 on 6 matching bases. V shed 5 bases and J shed 5 bases, with 21 bases lying between them. CDR3 size: 16 residues. Looked up from germline, CDR1 is SEHNR and CDR2 is FQNEAQ (reference sequence). The CDR3 sequence is CASSRPRDRRVETQYF. CDR3 nucleotide sequence: TGTGCCAGCAGCCGACCGCGGGACCGGAGGGTGGAGACCCAGTACTTC. Full variable domain (outside the CDR3, taken from reference TRBV7-9 and TRBJ2-5): DTGVSQNPRHKITKRGQNVTFRCDPISEHNRLYWYRQTLGQGPEFLTYFQNEAQLEKSRLLSDRFSAERPKGSFSTLEIQRTEQGDSAMYLCASSRPRDRRVETQYFGPGTRLLVL.

The gene calls are TRBV4-3 and TRBJ2-1; 7 nucleotides match TRBD1. CDR1 LGHNA and CDR2 YSLEER come from the germline V gene. CDR3 size: 16 residues. V was clipped by 2 bases and J by 7 bases; unmatched bases: 11. The CDR3 DNA is TGCGCCAGCAGCCAACAACAGGGGCTGTTGGGTAATGAGCAGTTCTTC. This translates into CASSQQQGLLGNEQFF.